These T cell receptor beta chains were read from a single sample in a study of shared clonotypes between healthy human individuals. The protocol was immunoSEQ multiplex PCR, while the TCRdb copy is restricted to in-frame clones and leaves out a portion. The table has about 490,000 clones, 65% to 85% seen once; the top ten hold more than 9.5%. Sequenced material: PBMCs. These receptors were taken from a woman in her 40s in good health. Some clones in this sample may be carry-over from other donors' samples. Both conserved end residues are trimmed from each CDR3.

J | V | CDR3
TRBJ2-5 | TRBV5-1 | ASSLEGASQETQY
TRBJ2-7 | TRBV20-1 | SASRVEQY
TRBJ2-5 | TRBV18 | ASSPPIGVETQY
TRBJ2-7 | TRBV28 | ASSLGDGEQY
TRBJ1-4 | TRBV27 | ASSLWSSNEKLF
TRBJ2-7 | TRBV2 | ASSPFTGVGYEQY
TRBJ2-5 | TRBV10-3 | AISDPGRPQETQY
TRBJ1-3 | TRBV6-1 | ASSEKPTPGNTIY
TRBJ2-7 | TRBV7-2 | ASSSGTSGIHEQY
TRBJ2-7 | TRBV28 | ASGVAGREQY
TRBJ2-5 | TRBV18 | ASSPRGSVQETQY
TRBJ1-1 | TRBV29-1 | SDGDSLAEAF
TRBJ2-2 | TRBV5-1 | ASSLGPGGNTGELF
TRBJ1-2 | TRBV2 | ASSALTGLNYGYT
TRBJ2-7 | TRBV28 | ASSSVSRDPSYEQY
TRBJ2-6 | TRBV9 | ASSVEGSGANVLT
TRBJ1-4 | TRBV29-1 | SVASGGDEKLF
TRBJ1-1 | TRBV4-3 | ASSQDLGRFTEAF
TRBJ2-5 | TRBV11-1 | ASSFHEGGETQY
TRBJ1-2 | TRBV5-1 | ASSLEPGGGIGGYT
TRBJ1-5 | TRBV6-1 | ASSADILSNQPQH
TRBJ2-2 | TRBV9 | ASSLLAENTGELF
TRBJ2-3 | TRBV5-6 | ASSEGGTLTDTQY
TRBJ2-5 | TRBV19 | ASSTGNGPETQY
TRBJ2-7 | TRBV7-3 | ASSLKAGYEQY
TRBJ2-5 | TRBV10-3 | AITPGTREQETQY
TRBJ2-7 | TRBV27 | ASSLGVEPSGREQY
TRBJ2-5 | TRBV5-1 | ASSLEASGRYQETQY
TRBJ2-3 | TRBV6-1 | ASSEWGTGLDTQY
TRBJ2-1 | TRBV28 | ASRRDATSYNEQF
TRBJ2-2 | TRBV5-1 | ASSLGLNTGELF
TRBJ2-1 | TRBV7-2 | ASSWADREVNEQF
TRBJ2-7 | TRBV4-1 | ASSQEWGPIYEQY
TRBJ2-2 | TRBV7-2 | ATKAGGPGSGELF
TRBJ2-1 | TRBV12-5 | ASGETGGYNEQF
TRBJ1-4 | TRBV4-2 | ASSLDRGGEKLF
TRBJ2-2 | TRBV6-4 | ATQEGGAGELF
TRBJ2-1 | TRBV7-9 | ASSLEGSVAEQF
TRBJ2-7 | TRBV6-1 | ASSDRGRYEQY
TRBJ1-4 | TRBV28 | ATIGGGREKLF
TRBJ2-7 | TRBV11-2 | ASSKREGRDEQY
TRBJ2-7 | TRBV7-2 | ASSLYNEQY
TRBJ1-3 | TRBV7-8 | ASSLAGEFSGNTIY
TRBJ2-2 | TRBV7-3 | ASRLGTDTGELF
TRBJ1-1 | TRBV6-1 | ASKIGTGYTEAF
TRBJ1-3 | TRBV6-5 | ASRTGSGNTIY
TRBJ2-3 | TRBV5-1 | ASSATGSALTDTQY
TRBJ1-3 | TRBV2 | ASRDGTAGNTIY
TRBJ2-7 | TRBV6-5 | ASSYPGTDEQY
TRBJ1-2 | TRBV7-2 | ASSIHRGKDGYT
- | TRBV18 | ASSPAQDRTYEQY
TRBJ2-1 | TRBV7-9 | ASSLSSGYDEQF
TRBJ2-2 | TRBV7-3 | ASSTSTGELF